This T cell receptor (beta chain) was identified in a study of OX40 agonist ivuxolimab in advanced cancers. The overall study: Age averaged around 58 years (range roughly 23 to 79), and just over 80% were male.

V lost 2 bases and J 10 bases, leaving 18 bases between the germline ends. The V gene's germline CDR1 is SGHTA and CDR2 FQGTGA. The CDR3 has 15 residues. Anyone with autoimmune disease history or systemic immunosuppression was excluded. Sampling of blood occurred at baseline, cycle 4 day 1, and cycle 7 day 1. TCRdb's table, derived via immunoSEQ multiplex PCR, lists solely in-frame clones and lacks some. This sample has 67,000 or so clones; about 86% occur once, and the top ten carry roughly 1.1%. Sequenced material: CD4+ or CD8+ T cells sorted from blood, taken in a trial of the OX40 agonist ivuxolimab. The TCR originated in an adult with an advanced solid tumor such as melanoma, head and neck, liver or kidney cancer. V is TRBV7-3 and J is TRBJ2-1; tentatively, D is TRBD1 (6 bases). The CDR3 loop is CASSLGGTLAGEQFF. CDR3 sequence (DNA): TGTGCCAGCAGCTTAGGTGGGACATTGGCAGGGGAGCAGTTCTTC.